Below, 18 T cell receptor beta chains from the same sample are listed, as sequenced in a study of T cell responses to AZD1222 COVID-19 vaccine. Data came from immunoSEQ multiplex PCR; TCRdb stores just in-frame clones and leaves some out. In the table there are approximately 89,000 clones, 70% to 90% of which are singletons. The sample in question was peripheral blood, obtained on day 0 of AZD1222 vaccination. The source of these receptors is an adult in good health.

The J gene is TRBJ1-4, the V gene TRBV5-1; 7 bases are shared with TRBD1. Germline V gene data show CDR1 as SGHRS and CDR2 as YFSETQ. V gave up 4 bases and J gave up 8 bases; unmatched junction bases: 11. The CDR3 has 15 amino acids. CDR3 residues: CASSPLTGKGEKLFF. The CDR3 coding sequence is TGCGCCAGCAGCCCGCTGACAGGGAAGGGAGAAAAACTGTTTTTT. Variable domain in full (rest from reference TRBV5-1 and TRBJ1-4): KAGVTQTPRYLIKTRGQQVTLSCSPISGHRSVSWYQQTPGQGLQFLFEYFSETQRNKGNFPGRFSGRQFSNSRSEMNVSTLELGDSALYLCASSPLTGKGEKLFFGSGTQLSVL.

The chain recombines TRBV5-1 with TRBJ1-2; TRBD1 might be the D (5 bases). The CDR3 runs to 13 residues. Germline lookup yields CDR1 SGHRS and CDR2 YFSETQ. V dropped 4 bases and J dropped 8 bases, with 15 bases sitting between them. CDR3 nucleotide sequence: TGCGCCAGCAGCCCGGAGGGGTCTCGGGGCTACACCTTC. It translates to CASSPEGSRGYTF.

The J gene is TRBJ2-1, the V gene TRBV9, with TRBD1 matching 10 bases. Per germline, CDR1 SGDLS and CDR2 YYNGEE. CDR3 length equals 16 residues. V shed 4 bases and J 2 bases; nucleotides not matched to a gene: 6. CDR3 nucleotides: TGTGCCAGCAGCCCCCGGACAGGGGGAACCTACAATGAGCAGTTCTTC. Protein: CASSPRTGGTYNEQFF.

This chain joins TRBV27 and TRBJ2-7; D is perhaps TRBD2 (5 bases). V was shortened by 2 bases and J by 9 bases, with 14 bases between the two germline ends. The length of the CDR3 is 13 residues. CDR1 MNHEY and CDR2 SMNVEV come from the germline V gene (reference sequence). The CDR3 loop reads CASSLKSGIGQYF. As DNA, the CDR3 is TGTGCCAGCAGTTTAAAATCGGGGATTGGGCAGTACTTC.

Remarks on this clone: At one end, the junction sequence differs from germline, possibly due to a read error. The genes are TRBV6-5 and TRBJ2-6; D perhaps matches TRBD1 (6 bases). Germline values: CDR1 MNHEY, CDR2 SVGAGI. The CDR3 contains 15 residues. The CDR3 spells CAGRGQQSGANVLTF. CDR3 nucleotides: TGTGCCGGCAGGGGTCAGCAGTCTGGGGCCAACGTCCTGACTTTC.

This clone occurred once. The chain recombines TRBV3-1 (or the pseudogene TRBV3-2) with TRBJ1-1; D is unclear. Trimming pared 1 base from V and 3 bases from J, leaving 9 bases between. Germline V gene lookup returns CDR1 LGHDT and CDR2 YNNKEL (reference sequence). There are 14 residues in the CDR3. CDR3 sequence: CASSQGGSYTEAFF. The CDR3 bases are TGTGCCAGCAGCCAAGGCGGGAGCTACACTGAAGCTTTCTTT.

This clone is medium-sized. DNA for the CDR3: TGTGCCAGCAGTGGGGACTTGTACGAGCAGTACTTC. Translating gives CASSGDLYEQYF. The chain is built from TRBV2 and TRBJ2-7; possibly TRBD2 for D (6 bases). The germline V and J ends were trimmed by 4 bases and 4 bases, with 8 bases remaining between them. CDR1 and CDR2 from the germline V gene are SNHLY and FYNNEI. The CDR3 covers 12 residues. The full variable domain, in which reference TRBV2 and TRBJ2-7 provide the parts outside the CDR3, is EPEVTQTPSHQVTQMGQEVILRCVPISNHLYFYWYRQILGQKVEFLVSFYNNEISEKSEIFDDQFSVERPDGSNFTLKIRSTKLEDSAMYFCASSGDLYEQYFGPGTRLTVT.

The chain employs TRBV19 and TRBJ2-7, with D uncertain. Germline CDR1 reads LNHDA; CDR2 reads SQIVND (reference sequence). V was pared by 3 bases and J by 3 bases, with 12 bases between. The CDR3 has 14 amino acids. CDR3: CASSIRHGDYEQYF. In DNA form, the CDR3 reads TGTGCCAGTAGTATCCGGCACGGAGACTACGAGCAGTACTTC.

The chain joins TRBV2 to TRBJ2-1, with 10 bases lining up with TRBD2. The CDR3 extends over 13 amino acids. Trimming cost V 10 bases and J 5 bases; bases outside gene matches: 5. Germline-derived CDR1 and CDR2 are SNHLY and FYNNEI. CDR3 nucleotides: TGTGCCACAGGGACTAGCGAGCACAATGAGCAGTTCTTC. It encodes CATGTSEHNEQFF.

The V call is TRBV19, the J call TRBJ1-5; D is unclear. CDR3 size: 14 residues. V shed 3 bases and J shed 0 bases, with 6 bases lying between them. CDR1 LNHDA and CDR2 SQIVND come from the germline V gene (reference sequence). The CDR3 spells CASSITHSNQPQHF. CDR3 nucleotides: TGTGCCAGTAGTATTACGCATAGCAATCAGCCCCAGCATTTT. Using reference TRBV19 and TRBJ1-5 for the parts outside the CDR3, the full variable domain is DGGITQSPKYLFRKEGQNVTLSCEQNLNHDAMYWYRQDPGQGLRLIYYSQIVNDFQKGDIAEGYSVSREKKESFPLTVTSAQKNPTAFYLCASSITHSNQPQHFGDGTRLSIL.

V usage is TRBV27 and J usage is TRBJ1-2; D remains unclear. The CDR3 runs 14 residues. Trimming removed 5 bases from V and 8 bases from J, with 18 bases in between. Germline V gene sequence: CDR1 MNHEY, CDR2 SMNVEV (reference sequence). The CDR3 sequence: CASSPPPGEGGYTF. DNA of the CDR3: TGTGCCAGCAGTCCACCCCCCGGGGAGGGCGGCTACACCTTC.

This clone is a singleton in its sample. The rearrangement uses TRBV19 and TRBJ1-3; D is undetermined. The CDR3 length is 14 residues. Trimming removed 7 bases from V and 0 bases from J, with 10 bases in between. CDR1 is LNHDA and CDR2 is SQIVND in the germline V gene (reference sequence). The CDR3: CASNIGSSGNTIYF. CDR3 nucleotide sequence: TGTGCCAGTAATATCGGGAGCTCTGGAAACACCATATATTTT.

J is TRBJ2-7 and V is TRBV9; D call uncertain. This CDR3 contains 14 residues. V was clipped by 0 bases and J by 0 bases, with 7 bases between them. The germline V gene has CDR1 SGDLS and CDR2 YYNGEE. The CDR3 nucleotides read TGTGCCAGCAGCGTAGATGTCAGCTCCTACGAGCAGTACTTC. It translates to CASSVDVSSYEQYF.

This sequence joins TRBV4-1 and TRBJ1-2; tentative D call: TRBD1 (5 bases). Trimming pared 1 base from V and 4 bases from J, leaving 19 bases between. The germline gives CDR1 MGHRA, CDR2 YSYEKL. This CDR3 has 17 amino acids. This CDR3 reads CASSQVVLAGTPYGYTF. CDR3 sequence (DNA): TGCGCCAGCAGCCAAGTGGTCTTAGCGGGGACCCCCTATGGCTACACCTTC.

This chain connects TRBV2 to TRBJ1-5, with TRBD1 identical over 9 bases. Germline lookup yields CDR1 SNHLY and CDR2 FYNNEI. Trimming at V came to 6 bases and at J to 1 base, leaving 10 bases not matched to a gene. The CDR3 is 17 amino acids. CDR3 residues: CASSVQGAVGSNQPQHF. The CDR3 coding sequence is TGTGCCAGCAGCGTACAGGGGGCTGTGGGCAGCAATCAGCCCCAGCATTTT. The variable domain in full, completed from reference TRBV2 and TRBJ1-5, reads EPEVTQTPSHQVTQMGQEVILRCVPISNHLYFYWYRQILGQKVEFLVSFYNNEISEKSEIFDDQFSVERPDGSNFTLKIRSTKLEDSAMYFCASSVQGAVGSNQPQHFGDGTRLSIL.

This chain uses TRBV27 with TRBJ1-1, with D perhaps TRBD1 (5 bases). The CDR3 extends over 12 amino acids. V lost 2 bases to trimming and J lost 8 bases, with 9 bases between them. The germline CDR1 and CDR2 sequences are MNHEY and SMNVEV (reference sequence). The DNA for the CDR3 is TGTGCCAGCAGTTTAAGGGGAGCGGAAGCTTTCTTT. Translated: CASSLRGAEAFF.

This clone appeared a few times. This chain uses TRBV2 with TRBJ1-1; D not certain. The CDR3 sequence is 14 residues long. V lost 3 bases, J lost 1 base, and 9 bases lay in between. The germline V gene encodes CDR1 SNHLY and CDR2 FYNNEI. The CDR3 region has the DNA TGTGCCAGCAGTGAGTCGGAGACGAACACTGAAGCTTTCTTT. It is translated as CASSESETNTEAFF.

The chain employs TRBV4-3 and TRBJ2-1, with D unclear. The germline V gene encodes CDR1 LGHNA and CDR2 YSLEER. The length of the CDR3 is 20 residues. With 1 base removed from V and 2 bases from J, the gap between germline ends came to 24 bases. The CDR3 region has the DNA TGCGCCAGCAGCCAAGGGAACGCCGCAGTCTCCAACCTAGCCTACAATGAGCAGTTCTTC. This encodes CASSQGNAAVSNLAYNEQFF.